Presented here are 15 T cell receptor beta chains from one specimen sequenced in a study of cytomegalovirus exposure and HLA in healthy donors (dated by TCRdb to 2016 to 2017). Libraries came from the immunoSEQ multiplex PCR assay. A mixture of 60 forward primers for TCR Vbeta segments and 13 reverse primers for TCR Jbeta segments was used in the multiplex PCR. TCRdb mirrors the immuneACCESS table, restricted to in-frame sequences. Some clones are absent from its copies; in checked studies, under half trace to an unresolved V gene, and the reason for the others is unknown. This sample holds roughly 190,000 clones; 80% to 85% were observed only once. The top ten constitute approximately 0.74% of the sample. Sequencing was carried out using PBMCs. Receptors originate from a woman aged 18-29 years in good health and CMV-seronegative.

The chain uses TRBV30 and TRBJ2-1, with TRBD2 matching over 9 bases. Unmatched junction bases numbered 7, after V lost 0 bases and J lost 10 bases. Germline assignment: CDR1 GTSNPN and CDR2 SVGIG (reference sequence). This CDR3 region has 14 residues. CDR3 loop: CAWSVNSGRREQFF. CDR3 DNA sequence: TGTGCCTGGAGTGTAAATAGCGGGAGAAGGGAGCAGTTCTTC.

This sequence joins TRBV6-1 and TRBJ2-5; the D gene is possibly TRBD1 (6 bases). The J call may be faulty, since TRBJ2-7 better matches the DNA end. Germline CDR1 MNHNS, CDR2 SASEGT. The CDR3 extends over 15 amino acids. The chain's CDR3 is CASSGKTGLSYEQYF. Here the CDR3 DNA reads TGTGCCAGCAGTGGTAAGACAGGACTTTCCTACGAGCAGTACTTC.

The genes are TRBV7-2 and TRBJ2-3; 14 bases are shared with TRBD2. Germline-derived CDR1 and CDR2 are SGHTA and FQGNSA. The trim removed 4 bases at V and 0 bases at J, leaving 6 bases unmatched. This CDR3 is 18 amino acids long. Here the CDR3 reads CASSSRLAGGMSTDTQYF. The CDR3 nucleotides are TGTGCCAGCAGCTCCCGACTAGCGGGAGGGATGAGCACAGATACGCAGTATTTT.

The chain employs TRBV19 and TRBJ2-7, with 7 positions matching TRBD2. From germline, CDR1 is LNHDA and CDR2 SQIVND (reference sequence). There are 12 residues in the CDR3. V lost 2 bases and J lost 7; bases outside the gene matches: 2. The CDR3 bases are TGTGCCAGTAGTATACAAGCGGGGGAGCAGTACTTC. Translation: CASSIQAGEQYF.

The chain is built from TRBV7-8 and TRBJ1-2, with 9 nucleotides matching TRBD1. Germline V gene lookup returns CDR1 SGHVS and CDR2 FQNEAQ. CDR3 length equals 15 residues. The trim removed 5 bases at V and 5 bases at J, leaving 9 bases unmatched. CDR3: CASSPGTGNGYGYTF. CDR3 DNA: TGTGCCAGCAGCCCCGGGACAGGGAACGGGTATGGCTACACCTTC.

This clone was recorded once. The V and J genes are TRBV7-8 and TRBJ1-5, with D perhaps matching TRBD1 (6 bases). Germline values: CDR1 SGHVS, CDR2 FQNEAQ. The CDR3 is 15 amino acids. The germline V and J ends were trimmed by 5 bases and 6 bases, with 17 bases remaining between them. Here the CDR3 reads CASSPQGSDGQPQHF. The CDR3 coding sequence is TGTGCCAGCAGCCCCCAGGGGTCGGACGGTCAGCCCCAGCATTTT.

The chain joins TRBV5-4 to TRBJ2-7; 9 nucleotides agree with TRBD2. CDR1 and CDR2 (germline): SGHNT, YYREEE (reference sequence). This CDR3 is 18 amino acids long. V was clipped by 4 bases and J by 3 bases; unmatched bases: 17. The CDR3 reads CASSPGVAGDRPHYEQYF. The CDR3 DNA follows: TGTGCCAGCAGCCCCGGGGTAGCGGGGGACCGGCCGCACTACGAGCAGTACTTC.

The chain recombines TRBV25-1 with TRBJ2-5; 9 nucleotides align to TRBD1. Germline CDR1 MGHDK, CDR2 SYGVNS. The CDR3 loop spans 15 amino acids. V lost 3 bases to trimming and J lost 6 bases; unmatched junction nucleotides: 8. CDR3: CASSDPDRGWQTQYF. The DNA of the CDR3 is TGTGCCAGCAGTGATCCCGACAGGGGGTGGCAGACCCAGTACTTC.

A single count supports this clone. The chain employs TRBV27 and TRBJ2-7; 8 bases agree with TRBD1. Germline CDR1 and CDR2: MNHEY and SMNVEV (reference sequence). The CDR3 has 14 residues. After removal of 5 bases from V and 2 bases from J, the junction contained 5 bases not matched to a gene. CDR3 protein: CASSIGQGTYEQYF. The CDR3 DNA sequence: TGTGCCAGCAGTATAGGACAGGGAACCTACGAGCAGTACTTC.

The chain couples TRBV7-8 to TRBJ2-7; 7 bases align to TRBD2. The CDR3 contains 16 residues. The V gene's germline CDR1 is SGHVS and CDR2 FQNEAQ. V shed 0 bases, J shed 0 bases, and the junction held 5 bases outside the gene matches. The CDR3 region has the DNA TGTGCCAGCAGCTTAGCCAGCGGGGCGAGCTCCTACGAGCAGTACTTC. Encoded protein: CASSLASGASSYEQYF.

V is TRBV7-2 and J is TRBJ2-1, with D hard to call. Trimming took off 5 bases at V and 5 bases at J, with 19 bases between the two ends. Germline V gives CDR1 SGHTA, CDR2 FQGNSA. CDR3 length: 16 amino acids. CDR3: CASSRNLLTVNNEQFF. Written as DNA, the CDR3 is TGTGCCAGCAGCCGTAATCTACTTACAGTCAACAATGAGCAGTTCTTC.

Concerning this clone: An end of the junction differs from the germline gene, which may be a read error. V and J are TRBV9 and TRBJ1-1; D unresolved. Germline CDR1 reads SGDLS; CDR2 reads YYNGEE. This CDR3 spans 16 amino acids. CDR3 loop: CASSPSLSGGNAEAFF. The CDR3 coding sequence is TGTGCCAGCAGCCCCAGTCTCTCAGGAGGGAACGCTGAAGCTTTCTTT.

Only a few counts were recorded for this clone. The chain is built from TRBV28 and TRBJ2-3; TRBD2 is a possible D gene (6 bases). This CDR3 contains 15 residues. With 3 bases removed from V and 1 base from J, the gap between germline ends came to 11 bases. CDR1 MDHEN and CDR2 SYDVKM come from the germline V gene. CDR3 sequence (DNA): TGTGCCAGCAGTTTTGCGGGGTCCGGCACAGATACGCAGTATTTT. Encoded protein: CASSFAGSGTDTQYF.

The V gene is TRBV6-5, the J gene TRBJ2-1; 11 positions match TRBD2. Looked up from germline, CDR1 is MNHEY and CDR2 is SVGAGI. The CDR3 covers 15 residues. The trim removed 5 bases at V and 6 bases at J, leaving 6 bases unmatched. In DNA form, the CDR3 reads TGTGCCAGCAGTACTAGCGGGGGTTCTTCCAATGAGCAGTTCTTC. Amino acid sequence: CASSTSGGSSNEQFF.

CDR3 loop: CASKSREVSGEQYF. DNA for the CDR3: TGTGCCAGCAAAAGTCGAGAGGTTTCGGGGGAGCAGTACTTC. The V call is TRBV6-5, the J call TRBJ2-7; the D gene is possibly TRBD2 (5 bases). Germline CDR1 is MNHEY and CDR2 is SVGAGI. The CDR3 is 14 amino acids. With 7 bases removed from V and 7 bases from J, the gap between germline ends came to 20 bases.